This T cell receptor (beta chain) was profiled in a study of early T cells in non-severe SARS-CoV-2 infection. Study background: Bulk RNA from unsorted whole blood was sequenced; chains were unpaired.

Study results and caveats: Using VDJdb, the matching emphasized anti-spike CD8 responses while missing private and CD4 specificities.

This clonotype was seen at least ten times. The antigen remains undetermined. Unique molecular identifiers were affixed to single, distinct cDNA molecules. TCRdb reprocessed the 5' RACE reads via MiXCR and lists one record per CDR3 protein. The sample shows roughly 70,000 distinct CDR3 sequences, under 15% of them seen only once. V shed 10 bases and J shed 0 bases, with 10 bases lying between them. Germline CDR1 reads SGHRS; CDR2 reads YFSETQ. The length of the CDR3 is 13 residues. The rearrangement links TRBV5-1 to TRBJ1-4, with D tentatively TRBD1 (6 bases). What was sequenced was whole blood. The origin of this receptor is an adult who was a healthcare worker with PCR-confirmed SARS-CoV-2 infection or an uninfected control (not recorded which). The CDR3 spells CASGQTTNEKLFF. DNA for the CDR3: TGCGCCTCAGGACAGACAACTAATGAAAAACTGTTTTTT.